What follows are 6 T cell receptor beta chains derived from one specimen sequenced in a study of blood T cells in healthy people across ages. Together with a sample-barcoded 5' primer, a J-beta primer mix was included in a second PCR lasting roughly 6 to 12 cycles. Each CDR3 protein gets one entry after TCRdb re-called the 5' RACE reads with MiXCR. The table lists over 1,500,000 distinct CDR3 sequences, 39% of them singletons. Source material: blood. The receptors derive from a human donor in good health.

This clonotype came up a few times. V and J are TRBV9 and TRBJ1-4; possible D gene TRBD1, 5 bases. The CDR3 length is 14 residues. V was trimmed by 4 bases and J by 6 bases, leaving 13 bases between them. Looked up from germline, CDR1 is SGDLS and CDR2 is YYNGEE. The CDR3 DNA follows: TGTGCCAGCAGCCCGGGCAGGGTCGATGAAAAACTGTTTTTT. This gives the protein CASSPGRVDEKLFF.

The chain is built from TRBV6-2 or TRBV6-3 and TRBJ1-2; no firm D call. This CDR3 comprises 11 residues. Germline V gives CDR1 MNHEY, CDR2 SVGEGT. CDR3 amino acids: CAANGPSQATF. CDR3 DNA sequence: TGTGCTGCAAACGGCCCATCCCAGGCCACCTTC.

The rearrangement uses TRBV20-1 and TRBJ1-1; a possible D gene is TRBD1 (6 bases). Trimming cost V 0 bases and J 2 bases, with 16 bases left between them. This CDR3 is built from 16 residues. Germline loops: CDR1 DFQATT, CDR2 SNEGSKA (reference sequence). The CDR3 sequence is CSAREHREPPNTEAFF. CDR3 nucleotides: TGCAGTGCTAGAGAGCACAGGGAGCCACCTAACACTGAAGCTTTCTTT.

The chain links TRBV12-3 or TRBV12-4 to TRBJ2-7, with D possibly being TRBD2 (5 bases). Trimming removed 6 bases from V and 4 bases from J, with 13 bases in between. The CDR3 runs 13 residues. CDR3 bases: TGTGCCAGCAGCCGAGACGGGGTATACGAGCAGTACTTC. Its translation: CASSRDGVYEQYF.

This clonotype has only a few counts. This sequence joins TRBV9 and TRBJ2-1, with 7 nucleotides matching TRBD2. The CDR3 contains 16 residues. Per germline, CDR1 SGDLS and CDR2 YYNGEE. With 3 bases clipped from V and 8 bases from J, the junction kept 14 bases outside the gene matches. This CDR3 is CASSAISGAGPYEQFF. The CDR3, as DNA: TGTGCCAGCAGCGCCATCAGCGGGGCCGGACCATATGAGCAGTTCTTC.

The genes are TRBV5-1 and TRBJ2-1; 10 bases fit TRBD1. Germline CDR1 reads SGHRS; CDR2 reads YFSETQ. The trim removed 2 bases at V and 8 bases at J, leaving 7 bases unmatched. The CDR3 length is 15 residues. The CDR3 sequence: CASSFDRGLGDEQFF. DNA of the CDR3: TGCGCCAGCAGCTTCGACAGGGGGCTAGGCGATGAGCAGTTCTTC.